These T cell receptor beta chains were read from a single sample in a study of cytomegalovirus exposure and HLA in healthy donors. Clones were read by immunoSEQ multiplex PCR, and TCRdb kept only the in-frame ones, dropping some. Of roughly 150,000 clones detected, approximately 84% appear once; the ten largest clones hold roughly 29%. What was sequenced was PBMCs. These receptors originate from a man aged 30 to 45 in good health and CMV-seropositive. Both conserved end residues are part of each CDR3. D genes are given only for firm matches. Size values are once, few and many counts, or a class for expanded clones, and some rows have none.

clone_size | j_call | d_call | v_call | cdr3_nt | cdr3_aa
- | TRBJ1-1 | - | TRBV5-1 | TGCGCCAGCAGCAGCCGGTCGGACACTGAAGCTTTCTTT | CASSSRSDTEAFF
- | TRBJ1-2 | - | TRBV5-5 | TGTGCCAGCAGCTCGTACGACAGGAACTATGGCTACACCTTC | CASSSYDRNYGYTF
once | TRBJ2-3 | TRBD1 | TRBV25-1 | TGTGCCAGCAGTGGGACAGGATCCACAGATACGCAGTATTTT | CASSGTGSTDTQYF
- | TRBJ2-7 | TRBD1 | TRBV11-2 | TGTGCCAGCAGCTTGGCCGGGACAGGGAACTACGAGCAGTACTTC | CASSLAGTGNYEQYF
few | TRBJ1-1 | - | TRBV6-5 | TGTGCCAGCAGTTCGGTTACAGGGTCAAACACTGAAGCTTTCTTT | CASSSVTGSNTEAFF
- | TRBJ2-7 | TRBD2 | TRBV28 | TGTGCCAGCAGCCTCGGGGGGGCTCGCGGGTTCGAGCAGTACTTC | CASSLGGARGFEQYF
once | TRBJ1-1 | - | TRBV6-5 | TGTGCCAGCAAACAGGGAACTGAAGCTTTCTTT | CASKQGTEAFF
- | TRBJ1-2 | TRBD1 | TRBV4-2 | TGTGCCAGCAGCCAGCCGGGACAGGGGACTAACTATGGCTACACCTTC | CASSQPGQGTNYGYTF
- | TRBJ2-3 | - | TRBV5-4 | TGTGCCAGCAGCGCGGGCCAGACCACAGATACGCAGTATTTT | CASSAGQTTDTQYF
- | TRBJ2-1 | TRBD2 | TRBV7-8 | TGTGCCAGCAGCTTTCCTAGCGGGGGGGCATACGTGGATGAGCAGTTCTTC | CASSFPSGGAYVDEQFF
- | TRBJ1-2 | - | TRBV15 | TGTGCCACCAGCAGAGAAAGGGAGGGTCATGGCTACACCTTC | CATSREREGHGYTF
once | TRBJ1-2 | - | TRBV18 | TGTGCCAGCTCACCACTGATGACGGGATCGAATGGCTACACCTTC | CASSPLMTGSNGYTF
- | TRBJ1-2 | TRBD1 | TRBV6-5 | TGTGCCAGCAGTTACACAGGGGCCCCCTATGGCTACACCTTC | CASSYTGAPYGYTF
many | TRBJ2-1 | TRBD1 | TRBV10-1 | TGCGCCAGCGGGGGACAGCGAAATGAGCAGTTCTTC | CASGGQRNEQFF
- | TRBJ2-3 | - | TRBV9 | TGTGCCAGCAGCCAAGGGGGGGACACAGATACGCAGTATTTT | CASSQGGDTDTQYF
- | TRBJ1-1 | - | TRBV9 | TGTGCCAGCAGCCCGCACGCCCCGAGGGACATGAACACTGAAGCTTTCTTT | CASSPHAPRDMNTEAFF
- | TRBJ2-3 | TRBD1 | TRBV5-4 | TGTGCCAGCAGGCGAGGACAGGACACAGATACGCAGTATTTT | CASRRGQDTDTQYF
few | TRBJ2-3 | TRBD1 | TRBV4-3 | TGCGCCAGCAGCCCCCTCGGACAGGGACTTGACACAGATACGCAGTATTTT | CASSPLGQGLDTDTQYF
- | TRBJ1-2 | - | TRBV5-1 | TGCGCCAGCAGCTTGAGCGGGGGTTGGAGAGGCTACACCTTC | CASSLSGGWRGYTF
- | TRBJ2-3 | - | TRBV15 | TGTGCCACCAGCAGAGAACGGAGGACTGGGGCAGATACGCAGTATTTT | CATSRERRTGADTQYF
- | TRBJ1-4 | - | TRBV10-3 | TGTGCCACCCGGACAGCAACTAATGAAAAACTGTTTTTT | CATRTATNEKLFF
- | TRBJ1-2 | TRBD1 | TRBV5-4 | TGTGCCAGCAGGCGGACAGACCAGGGGGGAGGCTACACCTTC | CASRRTDQGGGYTF
- | TRBJ2-7 | TRBD2 | TRBV18 | TGTGCCAGCTCACCCCTAGCGGGAGACAACGAGCAGTACTTC | CASSPLAGDNEQYF
- | TRBJ2-6 | - | TRBV2 | TGTGCCAGCAGTGAGGAAAGTATGGGGCGGGCCAACGTCCTGACTTTC | CASSEESMGRANVLTF
- | TRBJ1-2 | - | TRBV29-1 | TGCAGCGTTATCCGGGACACTGGCTACACCTTC | CSVIRDTGYTF
- | TRBJ1-2 | - | TRBV12-5 | TGTGCTAGTGGCCTAACCTTTAACTATGGCTACACCTTC | CASGLTFNYGYTF
- | TRBJ2-5 | - | TRBV5-6 | TGTGCCAGCAGCTCCGGACAGTATTGGCCCCAGTACTTC | CASSSGQYWPQYF
once | TRBJ2-5 | TRBD1 | TRBV10-3 | TGTGCCACGACCGGGACAGGGGCGCACCAAGAGACCCAGTACTTC | CATTGTGAHQETQYF
- | TRBJ2-5 | TRBD2 | TRBV9 | TGTGCCAGCAGCGTAGTGGCGGGAGTGGAAGAGACCCAGTACTTC | CASSVVAGVEETQYF
- | TRBJ2-5 | - | TRBV2 | TGTGCCAGCAGTGTGGGACTTAGAGTCCAAGAGACCCAGTACTTC | CASSVGLRVQETQYF
- | TRBJ1-1 | TRBD1 | TRBV30 | TGTGCCTGGAGTTTACAGGGGGCCGGCACTGAAGCTTTCTTT | CAWSLQGAGTEAFF
- | TRBJ1-2 | - | TRBV7-8 | TGTGCCAGCAGTTTCGGTACAGTCAATGGCTACACCTTC | CASSFGTVNGYTF
- | TRBJ1-2 | - | TRBV2 | TGTGCCGGCCTCTGGACAGCCAACTATGGCTACACCTTC | CAGLWTANYGYTF
- | TRBJ2-5 | - | TRBV5-4 | TGTGCCAGCAGCTCCGGCGGAGGGGTGACCCAGTACTTC | CASSSGGGVTQYF
- | TRBJ1-2 | - | TRBV14 | TGTGCCAGCAGCCAAGATTTAAGGGCCCGGGGTAGTGGCTACACCTTC | CASSQDLRARGSGYTF